A single sample is the source of the 8 T cell receptor beta chains below, sequenced in a study of T cells in Graves' hyperthyroidism and ophthalmopathy (dated by TCRdb to about 2019). The library was produced with multiplex PCR. Sequencing was performed on an Illumina HiSeq 2000. The TCR beta CDR3 regions were amplified from the RNA transcripts. A first-round RT-PCR of the TCR CDR3 used the HTBI primer set with the Qiagen OneStep RT-PCR kit. The public reads were reanalyzed by TCRdb: fastp trimming at Q25, MiXCR alignment, in-frame beta chains only. Every CDR3 protein is listed once, alongside the most common genes and DNA of its rows. This sample has some 320,000 distinct CDR3 sequences in its table, and roughly 13% of those were observed once. The ten largest make up 34% of the sample. The sample comprised blood. These receptors were collected from a woman aged 40 to 49 with Graves' ophthalmopathy.

This clonotype was counted many times. The gene calls are TRBV15 and TRBJ2-7, with D perhaps TRBD1 (5 bases). V lost 5 bases and J 6 bases, leaving 14 bases between the germline ends. There are 13 residues in the CDR3. Germline V gene sequence: CDR1 LNHNV, CDR2 YYDKDF (reference sequence). The CDR3 DNA sequence: TGTGCCACCAGCCTAAGGCAGGGCTCCGAGCAGTACTTC. Translated: CATSLRQGSEQYF.

There are many counts of this clonotype. In nucleotides, the CDR3 is TGTGCCAGCAGCTTAATTGGGACAGCGTATGGCTACACCTTC. This encodes CASSLIGTAYGYTF. The chain combines TRBV7-2 with TRBJ1-2; 7 positions match TRBD1. There are 14 residues in the CDR3. Germline-derived CDR1 and CDR2 are SGHTA and FQGNSA. The junction had 5 bases not matched to a gene; V was cut back by 2 bases and J by 5 bases.

This clonotype was detected ten times or more. One end of the junction does not line up with germline, which may come from a read error. The V gene is TRBV7-9, the J gene TRBJ2-5; TRBD1 is a possible D gene (5 bases). There are 15 residues in the CDR3. Germline V gene lookup returns CDR1 SEHNR and CDR2 FQNEAQ (reference sequence). In nucleotides, the CDR3 is TGTGCCAGCAGCTTAGGTGCAGGGCCTCAAGGGACCCAGTACTTC. Translated: CASSLGAGPQGTQYF.

The chain has TRBV12-3 or TRBV12-4 and TRBJ2-1, with TRBD2 matching 8 bases. CDR3 length equals 16 residues. J lost 8 bases, V lost 4 bases, and 13 bases had no gene match. CDR3 coding DNA: TGTGCCAGCAGTTGGCCAGCGGGGGCTATTGTCGATGAGCAGTTCTTC. Translation: CASSWPAGAIVDEQFF.

This clonotype showed up just a few times. Its ends do not fully match the called genes, so a read error is possible. The chain is built from TRBV20-1 and TRBJ2-7, with D perhaps assigned TRBD1 or TRBD2 (5 bases each). The V gene's germline CDR1 is DFQATT and CDR2 SNEGSKA (reference sequence). This CDR3 region has 14 residues. For the CDR3, the DNA is TGCAGTGCTAGAGCTGGGGGAAACTCCTACGGGCAGTACTTC. Translation: CSARAGGNSYGQYF.

CDR3 protein: CASSTGRTDTQYF. CDR3 sequence (DNA): TGTGCCAGCAGTACAGGGCGCACAGATACGCAGTATTTT. The chain is built from TRBV7-9 and TRBJ2-3; the D gene is possibly TRBD1 (6 bases). The CDR3 is 13 residues long. Germline assignment: CDR1 SEHNR and CDR2 FQNEAQ (reference sequence). Trimming removed 6 bases at V and 1 base at J, with 8 bases between.

The chain couples TRBV5-5 to TRBJ2-3; D may be TRBD2 (6 bases). The CDR3 is 15 residues long. V dropped 0 bases and J dropped 2 bases, with 10 bases sitting between them. CDR1 SGHKS and CDR2 YYEKEE come from the germline V gene (reference sequence). The CDR3 DNA is TGTGCCAGCAGCTTGGGGGGACTTTACACAGATACGCAGTATTTT. Protein: CASSLGGLYTDTQYF. The variable domain in full, with the rest retrieved from reference TRBV5-5 and TRBJ2-3, is DAGVTQSPTHLIKTRGQQVTLRCSPISGHKSVSWYQQVLGQGPQFIFQYYEKEERGRGNFPDRFSARQFPNYSSELNVNALLLGDSALYLCASSLGGLYTDTQYFGPGTRLTVL.

This clonotype occurred many times. This rearrangement joins TRBV7-6 to TRBJ1-6, with no clear D. This CDR3 comprises 14 residues. V was trimmed by 6 bases and J by 9 bases, leaving 15 bases between them. Germline CDR1 and CDR2: SGHVS and FNYEAQ. CDR3 protein: CASRPGPAGSPLHF. CDR3 nucleotide sequence: TGTGCCAGCAGACCAGGTCCGGCGGGTTCACCCCTCCACTTT.